This T cell receptor (beta chain) was profiled in a study of blood T cell repertoires in COVID-19. Losses at the gene ends were 0 bases for V and 6 bases for J; bases not matched to a gene: 8. The CDR3 is 16 amino acids. Germline-derived CDR1 and CDR2 are SGDLS and YYNGEE. Under the authors' procedure: By means of reference gene primer amplification, nucleated cell counts were estimated. Repertoires were generated with immunoSEQ multiplex PCR, while TCRdb's copy carries only in-frame clones and drops some. V, J and clone size are taken as reported in that table, and D and trimming were inferred from the DNA itself. The sample carries about 250,000 clones, approximately 86% recorded once.

The rearrangement links TRBV9 to TRBJ2-5, with TRBD2 matching over 10 bases. This sequence originates from a man older than 75 with acute or convalescent COVID-19. Source material: peripheral blood. CDR3: CASSVVPSGGQQTQYF. CDR3 nucleotide sequence: TGTGCCAGCAGCGTAGTTCCTAGCGGGGGCCAGCAGACCCAGTACTTC.